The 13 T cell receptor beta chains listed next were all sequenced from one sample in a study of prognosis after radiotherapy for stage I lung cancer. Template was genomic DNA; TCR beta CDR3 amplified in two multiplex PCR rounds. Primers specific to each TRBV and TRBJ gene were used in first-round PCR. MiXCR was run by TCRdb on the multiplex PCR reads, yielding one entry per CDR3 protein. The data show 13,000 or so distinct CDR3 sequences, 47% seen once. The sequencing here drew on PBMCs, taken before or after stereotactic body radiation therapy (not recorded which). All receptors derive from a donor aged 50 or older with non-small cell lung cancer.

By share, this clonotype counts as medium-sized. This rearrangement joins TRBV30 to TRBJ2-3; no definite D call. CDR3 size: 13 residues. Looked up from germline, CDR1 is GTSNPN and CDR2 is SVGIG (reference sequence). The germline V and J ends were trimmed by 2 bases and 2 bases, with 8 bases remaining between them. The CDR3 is CAWSQVATDTQYF. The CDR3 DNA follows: TGTGCCTGGAGTCAAGTAGCCACAGATACGCAGTATTTT. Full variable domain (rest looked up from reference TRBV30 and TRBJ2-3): SQTIHQWPATLVQPVGSPLSLECTVEGTSNPNLYWYRQAAGRGLQLLFYSVGIGQISSEVPQNLSASRPQDRQFILSSKKLLLSDSGFYLCAWSQVATDTQYFGPGTRLTVL.

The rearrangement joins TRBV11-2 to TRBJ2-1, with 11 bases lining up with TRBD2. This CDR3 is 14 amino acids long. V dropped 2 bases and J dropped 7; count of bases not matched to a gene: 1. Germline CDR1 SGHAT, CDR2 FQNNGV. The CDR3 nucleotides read TGTGCCAGCAGCTTACCTAGCGGGAGGAATGAGCAGTTCTTC. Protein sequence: CASSLPSGRNEQFF.

CDR3 in amino acids: CASSLEQLKPQHF. CDR3 coding DNA: TGTGCCAGCAGCTTAGAGCAATTGAAGCCCCAGCATTTT. The chain links TRBV7-8 to TRBJ1-5, with D hard to call. The CDR3 loop spans 13 amino acids. Looked up from germline, CDR1 is SGHVS and CDR2 is FQNEAQ. Trimming cost V 1 base and J 8 bases, with 9 bases left between them. Combining the CDR3 with reference TRBV7-8 and TRBJ1-5 gives the whole variable domain GAGVSQSPRYKVAKRGQDVALRCDPISGHVSLFWYQQALGQGPEFLTYFQNEAQLDKSGLPSDRFFAERPEGSVSTLKIQRTQQEDSAVYLCASSLEQLKPQHFGDGTRLSIL.

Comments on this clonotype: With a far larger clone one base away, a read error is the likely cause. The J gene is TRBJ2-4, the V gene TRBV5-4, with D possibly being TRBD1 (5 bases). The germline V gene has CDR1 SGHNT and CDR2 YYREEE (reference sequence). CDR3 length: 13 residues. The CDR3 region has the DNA TGTGCCAGCAGCTTGGCCTCAGGGAATGAGAAGTTCTTC. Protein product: CASSLASGNEKFF. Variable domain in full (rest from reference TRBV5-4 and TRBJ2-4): ETGVTQSPTHLIKTRGQQVTLRCSSQSGHNTVSWYQQALGQGPQFIFQYYREEENGRGNFPPRFSGLQFPNYSSELNVNALELDDSALYLCASSLASGNEKFFGAGTRLSVL.

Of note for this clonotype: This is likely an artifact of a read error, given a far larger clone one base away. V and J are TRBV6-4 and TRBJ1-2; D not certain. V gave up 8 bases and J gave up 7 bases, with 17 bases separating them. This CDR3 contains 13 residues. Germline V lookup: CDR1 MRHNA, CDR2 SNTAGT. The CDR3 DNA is TGTGCCAGCCTGAGCTCATGGTGGGGTGGCTACACCTTC. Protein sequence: CASLSSWWGGYTF.

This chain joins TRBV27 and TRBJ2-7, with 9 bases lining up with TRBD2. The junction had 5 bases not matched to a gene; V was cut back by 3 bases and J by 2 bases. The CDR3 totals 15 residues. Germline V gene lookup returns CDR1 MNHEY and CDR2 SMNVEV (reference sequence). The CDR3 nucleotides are TGTGCCAGCAGTTTCTCTAGCGGGAATCCCTACGAGCAGTACTTC. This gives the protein CASSFSSGNPYEQYF.

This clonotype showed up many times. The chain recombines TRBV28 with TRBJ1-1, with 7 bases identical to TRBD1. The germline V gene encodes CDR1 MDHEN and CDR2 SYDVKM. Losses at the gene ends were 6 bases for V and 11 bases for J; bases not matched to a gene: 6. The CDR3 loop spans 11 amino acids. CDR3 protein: CASSPTGNAFF. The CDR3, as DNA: TGTGCCAGCAGCCCGACAGGGAACGCTTTCTTT. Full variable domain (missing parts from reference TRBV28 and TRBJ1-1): DVKVTQSSRYLVKRTGEKVFLECVQDMDHENMFWYRQDPGLGLRLIYFSYDVKMKEKGDIPEGYSVSREKKERFSLILESASTNQTSMYLCASSPTGNAFFGQGTRLTVV.

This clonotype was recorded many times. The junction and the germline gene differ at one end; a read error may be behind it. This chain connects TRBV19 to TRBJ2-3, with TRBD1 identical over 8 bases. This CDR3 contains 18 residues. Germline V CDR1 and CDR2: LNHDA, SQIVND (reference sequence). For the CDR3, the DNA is TGTGCCAGTAGGACTTACCCCGGGACAGGCCTTGCAACAGGTACGCAGTATTTT. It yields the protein CASRTYPGTGLATGTQYF.

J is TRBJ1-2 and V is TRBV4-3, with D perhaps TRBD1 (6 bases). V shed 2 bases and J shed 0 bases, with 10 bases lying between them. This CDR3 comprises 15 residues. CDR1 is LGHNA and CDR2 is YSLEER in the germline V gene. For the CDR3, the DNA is TGCGCCAGCAGCCAATGGACAGAAGCTAACTATGGCTACACCTTC. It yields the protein CASSQWTEANYGYTF.

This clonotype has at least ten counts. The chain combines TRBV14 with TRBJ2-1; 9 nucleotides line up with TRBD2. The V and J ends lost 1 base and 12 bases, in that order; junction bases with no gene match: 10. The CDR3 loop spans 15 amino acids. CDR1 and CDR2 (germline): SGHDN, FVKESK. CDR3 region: CASSQAWGTSSGQFF. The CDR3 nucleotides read TGTGCCAGCAGCCAAGCGTGGGGGACTAGCTCCGGGCAGTTCTTC.

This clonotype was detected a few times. For the CDR3, the DNA is TGCAGTGCCATGCCGGGACAGGTCTCCTACGAGCAGTACTTC. Translated: CSAMPGQVSYEQYF. The V and J genes are TRBV20-1 and TRBJ2-7; 8 bases agree with TRBD1. Germline CDR1 and CDR2: DFQATT and SNEGSKA (reference sequence). The CDR3 loop spans 14 amino acids. J was trimmed by 0 bases and V by 6 bases; bases with no gene match: 7.

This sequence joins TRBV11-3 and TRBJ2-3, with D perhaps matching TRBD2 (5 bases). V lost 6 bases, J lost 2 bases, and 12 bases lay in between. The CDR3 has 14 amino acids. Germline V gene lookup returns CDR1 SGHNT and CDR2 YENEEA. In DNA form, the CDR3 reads TGTGCCAGCAGTCCCAGAGGGTCCACAGATACGCAGTATTTT. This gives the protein CASSPRGSTDTQYF.

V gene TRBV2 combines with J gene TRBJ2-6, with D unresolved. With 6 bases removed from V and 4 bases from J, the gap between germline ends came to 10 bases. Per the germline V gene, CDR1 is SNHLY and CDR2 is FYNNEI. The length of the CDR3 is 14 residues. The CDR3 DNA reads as TGTGCCAGCAGAGCCAGTAGGGGGGCCAACGTCCTGACTTTC. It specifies CASRASRGANVLTF.